This entry lists 8 T cell receptor beta chains sequenced from one sample in a study of response to subunit inactivated influenza vaccine. TCRdb analysed the RT-PCR reads with MiXCR anew, one entry per CDR3 protein. The sample shows 250,000 to 350,000 distinct CDR3 sequences, 22% of them seen only once. The source material was PBMCs from blood, sampled 21 months after vaccination. The receptors were sampled from a man in his fifties or sixties who received an inactivated influenza vaccine.

This clonotype was observed a handful of times. The V call is TRBV5-1, the J call TRBJ2-2; D is perhaps TRBD1 (5 bases). The CDR3 consists of 13 residues. V lost 5 bases to trimming and J lost 3 bases, with 8 bases between them. Germline V gene sequence: CDR1 SGHRS, CDR2 YFSETQ. CDR3 protein: CASRTTDTGELFF. DNA for the CDR3: TGCGCCAGCAGAACGACAGACACCGGGGAGCTGTTTTTT.

This clonotype has a handful of counts. This chain connects TRBV4-1 to TRBJ1-5; a weak D match, TRBD1 (5 bases). Trimming cost V 2 bases and J 1 base, with 9 bases left between them. The germline CDR1 and CDR2 sequences are MGHRA and YSYEKL. The CDR3 extends over 15 amino acids. The chain's CDR3 is CASSQSGASNQPQHF. The CDR3 DNA sequence: TGCGCCAGCAGCCAAAGCGGGGCCAGCAATCAGCCCCAGCATTTT.

This clonotype appeared many times. The chain links TRBV5-1 to TRBJ1-2; the D is unclear. The length of the CDR3 is 13 residues. Germline CDR1 reads SGHRS; CDR2 reads YFSETQ. V was cut by 2 bases and J by 3 bases, with 8 bases left in between. The CDR3 here is CASSFEAYYGYTF. CDR3 nucleotides: TGCGCCAGCAGCTTCGAGGCTTACTATGGCTACACCTTC.

The chain couples TRBV7-9 to TRBJ2-7, with D uncertain. The V and J ends lost 1 base and 6 bases respectively, with 7 bases between them. The CDR3 runs to 12 residues. Germline V gene sequence: CDR1 SEHNR, CDR2 FQNEAQ (reference sequence). The CDR3 loop reads CASSLGLSEQYF. The CDR3 bases are TGTGCCAGCAGCTTAGGACTTAGCGAGCAGTACTTC.

This chain connects TRBV29-1 to TRBJ1-1, with 9 nucleotides matching TRBD1. Germline V gene sequence: CDR1 SQVTM, CDR2 ANQGSEA. J gave up 5 bases and V 6 bases, and 7 bases lay outside the gene matches. This CDR3 region has 13 residues. This chain's CDR3 is CSVNRGRGTEAFF. The CDR3 bases are TGCAGCGTGAACAGGGGGCGGGGGACTGAAGCTTTCTTT.

The rearrangement joins TRBV20-1 to TRBJ2-1; 13 bases line up with TRBD2. The CDR3 is 14 residues long. V dropped 3 bases and J dropped 12; count of bases not matched to a gene: 8. Germline V lookup: CDR1 DFQATT, CDR2 SNEGSKA (reference sequence). CDR3 protein: CSARGTSGVPRQFF. CDR3 coding DNA: TGCAGTGCTAGGGGGACTAGCGGGGTTCCCAGGCAGTTCTTC.

This clonotype occurred a few times. This chain connects TRBV28 to TRBJ2-7; 12 bases map to TRBD2. Germline V gene data show CDR1 as MDHEN and CDR2 as SYDVKM. The junction had 6 bases not matched to a gene; V was cut back by 6 bases and J by 3 bases. This CDR3 has 15 amino acids. The chain's CDR3 is CASRPWTSGIYEQYF. The CDR3 bases are TGTGCCAGCAGACCCTGGACTAGCGGGATCTACGAGCAGTACTTC.

The chain is built from TRBV7-8 and TRBJ2-7; TRBD2 matches 8 bases. In germline, CDR1 is SGHVS, CDR2 FQNEAQ. Germline trimming cut 5 bases from V and 5 bases from J; bases unmatched to any gene: 5. The CDR3 is made up of 13 amino acids. The DNA for the CDR3 is TGTGCCAGCAGCCCGGGACTAGAACACGAGCAGTACTTC. Translating gives CASSPGLEHEQYF. The complete variable domain, with remaining parts taken from reference TRBV7-8 and TRBJ2-7, reads GAGVSQSPRYKVAKRGQDVALRCDPISGHVSLFWYQQALGQGPEFLTYFQNEAQLDKSGLPSDRFFAERPEGSVSTLKIQRTQQEDSAVYLCASSPGLEHEQYFGPGTRLTVT.